The entry that follows covers one T cell receptor beta chain sequence. TCRdb fed the RACE reads into MiXCR, producing one record per CDR3 protein. The sample lists tens of thousands of distinct CDR3 sequences; roughly a tenth were seen once. With V trimmed by 5 bases and J by 4 bases, 6 bases remained unmatched. The germline gives CDR1 DFQATT, CDR2 SNEGSKA (reference sequence). The CDR3 consists of 13 residues. These data originate in a study of human T cells and chemical hapten exposure. As for time point: patch test 3, about 24 weeks after DPC sensitization. Treatment specified: therapeutic diphenylcyclopropenone sensitization with weekly scalp DPC. Total RNA was isolated from whole blood that had not been fractionated.

The origin of this receptor is a woman in her twenties or thirties with alopecia areata. Some clones in this sample may be carry-over from other donors' samples. Sequenced here: whole blood, sampled in connection with sensitization to the hapten diphenylcyclopropenone (DPC). The gene calls are TRBV20-1 and TRBJ2-7; 9 bases are a match to TRBD1. This CDR3 reads CSAVGTGWYEQYF. CDR3 bases: TGCAGTGCTGTGGGGACAGGGTGGTACGAGCAGTACTTC.